This T cell receptor beta chain was sequenced in a study of blood T cell repertoires in COVID-19. Looking at the study overall: Donors in the United States, Italy and Spain gave samples during acute or convalescent COVID-19.

Per the authors' pipeline: Amplified reference gene primers provided the basis for estimating nucleated cell counts. TCRdb keeps only in-frame clones here, not all; method: immunoSEQ multiplex PCR. V, J and clone size reflect that table, while D and trimming were determined from the DNA. This table has 85,000 to 130,000 clones, 60% to 85% appearing once. This clone was detected a few times. Trimming pared 3 bases from V and 0 bases from J, leaving 9 bases between. Germline-derived CDR1 and CDR2 are GTSNPN and SVGIG (reference sequence). The CDR3 contains 15 residues. A Seattle source enrolled patients during active infection and followed them longitudinally.

This chain links TRBV30 with TRBJ1-6, with D unresolved. The sequencing sample was made of peripheral blood. The clonotype was recovered from a man older than 75 with COVID-19, enrolled during active disease. The CDR3 spells CAWRRRSSYNSPLHF. DNA of the CDR3: TGTGCCTGGAGAAGACGGAGCTCCTATAATTCACCCCTCCACTTT.